What follows are 32 T cell receptor beta chains derived from one specimen sequenced in a study of identical twins. TCRdb redid the calling of the 5' RACE reads with MiXCR, one entry per CDR3 protein. This table holds about 240,000 distinct CDR3 sequences, approximately 8% found once. The data also belong to a second study, concerning yellow fever vaccine responses in identical twins.

Specimen: CD8+ T cells sorted from blood. The receptor set was obtained from a woman aged 18-35 years in good health.

Only a few counts were recorded for this clonotype. V usage is TRBV27 and J usage is TRBJ2-2, with 7 bases lining up with TRBD1. CDR1 MNHEY and CDR2 SMNVEV come from the germline V gene (reference sequence). The CDR3 totals 13 residues. V shed 7 bases, J shed 9 bases, and the junction held 8 bases outside the gene matches. The CDR3 sequence: CASTRQGSWELFF. CDR3 nucleotide sequence: TGTGCCAGCACCCGACAGGGAAGTTGGGAGCTGTTTTTT.

This clonotype has just a few counts. The genes are TRBV6-2 or TRBV6-3 and TRBJ2-2; D uncertain. The germline V gene encodes CDR1 MNHEY and CDR2 SVGEGT. V gave up 4 bases and J gave up 5 bases, with 8 bases separating them. The CDR3 covers 13 residues. The CDR3 protein is CASSWSGTGELFF. The CDR3 DNA follows: TGTGCCAGCAGTTGGTCAGGTACCGGGGAGCTGTTTTTT.

This clonotype was observed a handful of times. V and J are TRBV6-2 or TRBV6-3 and TRBJ2-1; perhaps D is TRBD1 or TRBD2 (5 bases each). The CDR3 spans 15 residues. V was cut by 0 bases and J by 4 bases, with 10 bases left in between. The germline CDR1 and CDR2 sequences are MNHEY and SVGEGT. Here the CDR3 DNA reads TGTGCCAGCAGTTACTCCGGGACGTCATACAATGAGCAGTTCTTC. Translating it yields CASSYSGTSYNEQFF.

The CDR3 DNA reads as TGTGCCAGCAGCTCTTGCTGCGGGACAGGCGTGTCTCAGAGGAAGACTGAAGCTTTCTTT. Translation gives CASSSCCGTGVSQRKTEAFF. V is TRBV21-1 and J is TRBJ1-1; TRBD1 is the table's D call and was not checked against the DNA. TRBV21-1 is described as a pseudogene. This CDR3 comprises 20 residues.

This clonotype came up many times. The rearrangement joins TRBV28 to TRBJ2-1; TRBD2 matches at 7 bases. Trimming removed 3 bases from V and 10 bases from J; junction bases left unmatched: 3. The germline V gene has CDR1 MDHEN and CDR2 SYDVKM. The CDR3 runs 12 residues. CDR3 region: CASSFGGLEQFF. CDR3 nucleotides: TGTGCCAGCAGTTTCGGGGGGTTAGAGCAGTTCTTC.

The chain is built from TRBV7-9 and TRBJ2-6; 7 nucleotides agree with TRBD1. J lost 2 bases, V lost 7 bases, and 8 bases had no gene match. This CDR3 spans 16 amino acids. The germline V gene encodes CDR1 SEHNR and CDR2 FQNEAQ (reference sequence). The DNA for the CDR3 is TGTGCCAGCATCCAACAGGGGATCGCTGGGGCCAACGTCCTGACTTTC. Residues: CASIQQGIAGANVLTF.

This clonotype has more than one count but fewer than ten. The rearrangement links TRBV29-1 to TRBJ1-2; 7 nucleotides align to TRBD1. V was pared by 6 bases and J by 6 bases, with 7 bases of the junction left unmatched. The CDR3 is 12 amino acids. From germline, CDR1 is SQVTM and CDR2 ANQGSEA. The CDR3 nucleotides read TGCAGCGTGCCCGGGACAGCCGATGGCTACACCTTC. It yields the protein CSVPGTADGYTF.

About this clonotype: Being one base from a much bigger clone, this may be a read error. V gene TRBV20-1 combines with J gene TRBJ2-7, with 8 bases matching TRBD2. The CDR3 is 15 residues long. J was trimmed by 2 bases and V by 6 bases; bases with no gene match: 12. Germline values: CDR1 DFQATT, CDR2 SNEGSKA (reference sequence). The CDR3 region is CSASGLEGEAYEQYF. The CDR3 DNA follows: TGCAGTGCGTCGGGACTAGAGGGAGAAGCCTACGAGCAGTACTTC.

This clonotype was seen ten or more times. V is TRBV12-3 or TRBV12-4 and J is TRBJ1-5, with 9 bases that match TRBD1. Trimming cost V 5 bases and J 6 bases; bases outside gene matches: 8. CDR3 length: 15 residues. The CDR3: CASSPTGGGGQPQHF. As DNA, the CDR3 is TGTGCCAGCAGTCCTACAGGGGGCGGGGGTCAGCCCCAGCATTTT.

This clonotype appeared many times. This chain uses TRBV19 with TRBJ2-1, with no clear D. The ends were cut back, 8 bases at V and 0 bases at J, with 17 bases in the middle. Germline CDR1 is LNHDA and CDR2 is SQIVND (reference sequence). The CDR3 consists of 16 residues. CDR3 nucleotides: TGTGCCAGTGGTGGCAGCGTTTTCACCTCCTACAATGAGCAGTTCTTC. Residues: CASGGSVFTSYNEQFF. Full variable domain (rest looked up from reference TRBV19 and TRBJ2-1): DGGITQSPKYLFRKEGQNVTLSCEQNLNHDAMYWYRQDPGQGLRLIYYSQIVNDFQKGDIAEGYSVSREKKESFPLTVTSAQKNPTAFYLCASGGSVFTSYNEQFFGPGTRLTVL.

The chain joins TRBV2 to TRBJ2-6; D remains ambiguous. V gave up 4 bases and J gave up 2 bases, with 24 bases separating them. In germline, CDR1 is SNHLY, CDR2 FYNNEI. The CDR3 runs 20 residues. CDR3 loop: CASSGGPQQNQRAGANVLTF. DNA for the CDR3: TGTGCCAGCAGTGGTGGCCCCCAACAGAACCAGAGAGCTGGGGCCAACGTCCTGACTTTC.

On this clonotype itself: With a much larger clone just one base away, this may be a read error. The genes are TRBV7-9 and TRBJ1-1, with a weak D call TRBD1 (5 bases). The CDR3 spans 15 residues. The germline CDR1 and CDR2 sequences are SEHNR and FQNEAQ (reference sequence). The V end lost 1 base, the J end lost 2 bases, and 11 bases lay between the germline ends. The CDR3 loop reads CASSLERTINTEAFF. In DNA form, the CDR3 reads TGTGCCAGCAGCTTAGAGAGGACAATTAACACTGAAGCTTTCTTT.

In this sample, this clonotype turned up many times. CDR3 amino acids: CASSQVGQGRQAFF. Here the CDR3 DNA reads TGCGCCAGCAGCCAAGTGGGGCAGGGTAGGCAAGCTTTCTTT. This chain joins TRBV4-1 and TRBJ1-1; a weak D match, TRBD1 (5 bases). Trimming left V 1 base short and J 9 bases short, with 15 bases between. The CDR3 contains 14 residues. Looked up from germline, CDR1 is MGHRA and CDR2 is YSYEKL.

This clonotype was seen only a few times. The chain carries TRBV9 and TRBJ2-1; D not certain. V was trimmed by 0 bases and J by 7 bases, leaving 14 bases between them. This CDR3 contains 15 residues. CDR1 and CDR2 from the germline V gene are SGDLS and YYNGEE. CDR3 DNA: TGTGCCAGCAGCGTAGAGGACGGAGCAGCTAATGAGCAGTTCTTC. It specifies CASSVEDGAANEQFF.

The rearrangement uses TRBV20-1 and TRBJ2-2; 10 bases agree with TRBD2. The CDR3 totals 16 residues. The germline V gene has CDR1 DFQATT and CDR2 SNEGSKA (reference sequence). The junction had 7 bases not matched to a gene; V was cut back by 0 bases and J by 6 bases. Here the CDR3 reads CSARDTGAGGPGELFF. The CDR3 bases are TGCAGTGCTAGAGATACTGGAGCGGGAGGGCCCGGGGAGCTGTTTTTT.

This clonotype was seen repeatedly, ten times or more. The chain employs TRBV6-2 or TRBV6-3 and TRBJ1-2; D gene ambiguous. V was shortened by 2 bases and J by 2 bases, with 6 bases between the two germline ends. CDR3 size: 13 residues. The V gene's germline CDR1 is MNHEY and CDR2 SVGEGT. CDR3: CASSYLQNYGYTF. The DNA for the CDR3 is TGTGCCAGCAGTTACCTCCAAAACTATGGCTACACCTTC.

In its sample, this clonotype was seen a few times. The gene calls are TRBV20-1 and TRBJ2-3; a weak D match, TRBD2 (8 bases). The germline V and J ends were trimmed by 6 bases and 2 bases, with 27 bases remaining between them. Germline CDR1 DFQATT, CDR2 SNEGSKA (reference sequence). CDR3 length: 18 amino acids. The DNA of the CDR3 is TGCAGTGCGCAGGGGGGTAGCGGGGAGCGGGGCAACACAGATACGCAGTATTTT. Translation: CSAQGGSGERGNTDTQYF.

This clonotype was observed at least ten times. V is TRBV5-1 and J is TRBJ1-1; possibly TRBD1 for D (5 bases). This CDR3 contains 16 residues. Germline V CDR1 and CDR2: SGHRS, YFSETQ. Trimming took off 0 bases at V and 3 bases at J, with 15 bases between the two ends. CDR3 bases: TGCGCCAGCAGCTTGGTGGCAGGGCCGAGTTACACTGAAGCTTTCTTT. Its translation: CASSLVAGPSYTEAFF.

The sample holds many counts of this clonotype. The chain recombines TRBV3-1 with TRBJ2-1; 7 positions match TRBD2. V trimming: 1 base; J trimming: 4 bases; junction bases outside the gene matches: 4. This CDR3 contains 15 residues. Germline V gene data show CDR1 as LGHDT and CDR2 as YNNKEL (reference sequence). CDR3 sequence (DNA): TGTGCCAGCAGCCAAGGTTCTAGCGGATACAATGAGCAGTTCTTC. This translates into CASSQGSSGYNEQFF.

The chain couples TRBV20-1 to TRBJ2-1; TRBD2 matches 13 bases. Per the germline V gene, CDR1 is DFQATT and CDR2 is SNEGSKA (reference sequence). The CDR3 runs 15 residues. V dropped 6 bases and J dropped 0; count of bases not matched to a gene: 2. CDR3 amino acids: CSARTSGGSYNEQFF. The DNA for the CDR3 is TGCAGTGCCCGGACTAGCGGGGGCTCCTACAATGAGCAGTTCTTC.

Many counts were recorded for this clonotype. The rearrangement links TRBV5-4 to TRBJ2-1; TRBD2 matches at 7 bases. Germline V gene sequence: CDR1 SGHNT, CDR2 YYREEE (reference sequence). The CDR3 spans 14 residues. V was clipped by 3 bases and J by 7 bases; unmatched bases: 7. CDR3 nucleotides: TGTGCCAGCAGCTGGGGAGGGACTGGGAATGAGCAGTTCTTC. This codes for CASSWGGTGNEQFF.

This clonotype was observed a handful of times. The rearrangement joins TRBV9 to TRBJ1-1; TRBD1 matches at 9 bases. J lost 1 base, V lost 4 bases, and 8 bases had no gene match. This CDR3 region has 16 residues. Germline V CDR1 and CDR2: SGDLS, YYNGEE. The CDR3 spells CASSLSDRGSNTEAFF. For the CDR3, the DNA is TGTGCCAGCAGCTTATCGGACAGGGGATCGAACACTGAAGCTTTCTTT.

This clonotype was seen many times. The chain carries TRBV29-1 and TRBJ2-1, with D possibly being TRBD2 (6 bases). The CDR3 contains 12 residues. CDR1 is SQVTM and CDR2 is ANQGSEA in the germline V gene. V was pared by 3 bases and J by 5 bases, with 8 bases between. CDR3 sequence (DNA): TGCAGCGTTGATGGAGGGGACAATGAGCAGTTCTTC. Translating gives CSVDGGDNEQFF.

V is TRBV29-1 and J is TRBJ2-1, with TRBD2 matching over 9 bases. Looked up from germline, CDR1 is SQVTM and CDR2 is ANQGSEA. Germline trimming cut 1 base from V and 2 bases from J; bases unmatched to any gene: 3. There are 15 residues in the CDR3. The CDR3 reads CSVEGLAGTYNEQFF. For the CDR3, the DNA is TGCAGCGTTGAAGGGCTAGCGGGAACCTACAATGAGCAGTTCTTC.

This clonotype was counted only a few times. The rearrangement uses TRBV20-1 and TRBJ2-1; D ambiguous. The ends were cut back, 3 bases at V and 2 bases at J, with 11 bases in the middle. In germline, CDR1 is DFQATT, CDR2 SNEGSKA (reference sequence). The CDR3 totals 14 residues. CDR3 protein: CSASRARAYNEQFF. CDR3 DNA sequence: TGCAGTGCTAGTCGGGCTAGGGCCTACAATGAGCAGTTCTTC.

The V and J genes are TRBV7-9 and TRBJ2-5; 8 bases match TRBD2. In germline, CDR1 is SEHNR, CDR2 FQNEAQ (reference sequence). This CDR3 is built from 17 residues. V shed 0 bases and J 0 bases; nucleotides not matched to a gene: 6. CDR3: CASSLAMASGYQETQYF. In DNA, the CDR3 is TGTGCCAGCAGCTTAGCGATGGCTAGCGGGTACCAAGAGACCCAGTACTTC.

The sample holds many counts of this clonotype. The chain links TRBV5-1 to TRBJ2-2; maybe TRBD1 (7 bases). V was cut by 2 bases and J by 3 bases, with 8 bases left in between. Germline V gives CDR1 SGHRS, CDR2 YFSETQ. The CDR3 is 14 residues long. CDR3 residues: CASSFRGDTGELFF. The CDR3 region has the DNA TGCGCCAGCAGCTTCAGGGGGGACACCGGGGAGCTGTTTTTT.

The chain employs TRBV7-9 and TRBJ2-7, with D maybe TRBD1 (5 bases). Trimming took off 0 bases at V and 6 bases at J, with 15 bases between the two ends. This CDR3 is 15 amino acids long. The germline CDR1 and CDR2 sequences are SEHNR and FQNEAQ (reference sequence). CDR3 coding DNA: TGTGCCAGCAGCTTAGCTGTCGGTAGGGGTGGCGAGCAGTACGTC. Translating gives CASSLAVGRGGEQYV.

By its share, this clonotype is large (0.1 to 1%). CDR3 nucleotides: TGTGCCATCATGGGGGAGGCGAGTGGAAACACCATATATTTT. This translates into CAIMGEASGNTIYF. This rearrangement joins TRBV10-3 to TRBJ1-3; D perhaps matches TRBD1 (5 bases). Germline V gene lookup returns CDR1 ENHRY and CDR2 SYGVKD. Trimming stripped 7 bases from V and 3 bases from J, with 13 bases between. The CDR3 is 14 amino acids.

This clonotype occurred many times. This chain links TRBV29-1 with TRBJ2-7; 12 bases match TRBD2. The trim removed 6 bases at V and 0 bases at J, leaving 3 bases unmatched. This CDR3 region has 14 residues. The germline V gene encodes CDR1 SQVTM and CDR2 ANQGSEA. The CDR3 loop reads CSVSTSGSSYEQYF. The CDR3 DNA is TGCAGCGTATCGACTAGCGGGAGCTCCTACGAGCAGTACTTC.

The rearrangement joins TRBV20-1 to TRBJ2-1; 13 nucleotides align to TRBD2. Germline V CDR1 and CDR2: DFQATT, SNEGSKA (reference sequence). There are 19 residues in the CDR3. V was clipped by 0 bases and J by 4 bases; unmatched bases: 12. In DNA form, the CDR3 reads TGCAGTGCTAGAGATATTGAGGGACTAGCGGGATTGGCGTACAATGAGCAGTTCTTC. Its translation: CSARDIEGLAGLAYNEQFF.

This clonotype has more than one count but fewer than ten. The chain uses TRBV12-3 or TRBV12-4 and TRBJ1-1; D is ambiguous. V was shortened by 10 bases and J by 5 bases, with 8 bases between the two germline ends. CDR3 length: 10 amino acids. DNA of the CDR3: TGTGCCACCTCGGGAACTGAAGCTTTCTTT. Its protein product is CATSGTEAFF.